This T cell receptor (beta chain) was recovered during a study of T cells in localized non-small cell lung cancer. Study-level points and caveats: An association was observed between higher blood T cell density and longer overall survival. A median approximately 60 of the top 100 tumor clones appeared in adjacent lung.

The protocol was immunoSEQ multiplex PCR, while the TCRdb copy is restricted to in-frame clones and leaves out a portion. The data show about 39,000 clones, 70% to 80% seen once. This CDR3 is built from 16 residues. V lost 5 bases and J lost 10; bases outside the gene matches: 12. Germline CDR1 is PRHDT and CDR2 is FYEKMQ (reference sequence). Points on this clone: The antigen remains unidentified.

This TCR derives from a woman aged 35 to 70 with stage II squamous cell lung carcinoma. The source material was PBMCs, sampled before any cancer treatment. V gene TRBV13 combines with J gene TRBJ2-1, with 12 bases lining up with TRBD2. The CDR3 loop is CASSRTLAGGPHEQFF. CDR3 nucleotides: TGTGCCAGCAGCCGAACTCTAGCGGGAGGGCCACACGAGCAGTTCTTC.